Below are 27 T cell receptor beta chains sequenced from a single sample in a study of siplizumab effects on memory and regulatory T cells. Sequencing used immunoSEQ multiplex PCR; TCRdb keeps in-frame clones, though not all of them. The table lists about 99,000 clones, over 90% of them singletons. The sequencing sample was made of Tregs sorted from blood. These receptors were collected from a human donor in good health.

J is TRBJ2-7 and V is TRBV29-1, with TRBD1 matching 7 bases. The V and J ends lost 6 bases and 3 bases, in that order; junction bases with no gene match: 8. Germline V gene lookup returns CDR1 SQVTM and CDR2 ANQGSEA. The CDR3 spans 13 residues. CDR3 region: CSVGDRSLYEQYF. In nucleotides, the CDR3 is TGCAGCGTAGGGGACAGATCTCTCTACGAGCAGTACTTC.

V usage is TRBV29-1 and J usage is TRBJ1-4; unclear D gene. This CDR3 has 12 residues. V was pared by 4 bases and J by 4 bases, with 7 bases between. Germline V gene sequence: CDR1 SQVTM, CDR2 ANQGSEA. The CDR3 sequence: CSVGSSNEKLFF. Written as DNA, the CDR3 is TGCAGCGTTGGCAGCAGTAATGAAAAACTGTTTTTT.

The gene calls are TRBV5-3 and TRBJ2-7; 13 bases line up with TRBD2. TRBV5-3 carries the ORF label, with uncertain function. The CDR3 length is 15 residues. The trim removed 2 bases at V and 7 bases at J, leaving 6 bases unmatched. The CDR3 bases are TGTGCCAGAAGCTTAACGGGACTAGCGGGGTATGAGCAGTACTTC. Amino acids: CARSLTGLAGYEQYF.

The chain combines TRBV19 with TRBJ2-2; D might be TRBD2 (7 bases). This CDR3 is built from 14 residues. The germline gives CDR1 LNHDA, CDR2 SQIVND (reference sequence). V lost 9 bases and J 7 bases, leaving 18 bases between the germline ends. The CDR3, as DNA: TGTGCCAGCAAGGGGAGGGGGGACGTCGGGGAGCTGTTTTTT. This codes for CASKGRGDVGELFF.

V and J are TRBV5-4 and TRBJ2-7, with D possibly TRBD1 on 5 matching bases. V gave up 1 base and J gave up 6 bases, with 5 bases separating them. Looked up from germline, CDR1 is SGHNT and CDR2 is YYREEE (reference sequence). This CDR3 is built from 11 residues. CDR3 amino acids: CASSLTGEQYF. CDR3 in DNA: TGTGCCAGCAGCTTGACAGGCGAGCAGTACTTC.

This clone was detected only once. As DNA, the CDR3 is TGTGCCAGCAGCCAAGATCTGACCGGAGCGTTTAGCACAGATACGCAGTATTTT. Translating it yields CASSQDLTGAFSTDTQYF. V usage is TRBV4-2 and J usage is TRBJ2-3; D gene uncertain. The ends were cut back, 0 bases at V and 0 bases at J, with 16 bases in the middle. The CDR3 is made up of 18 amino acids. CDR1 and CDR2 (germline): LGHNA, YNFKEQ.

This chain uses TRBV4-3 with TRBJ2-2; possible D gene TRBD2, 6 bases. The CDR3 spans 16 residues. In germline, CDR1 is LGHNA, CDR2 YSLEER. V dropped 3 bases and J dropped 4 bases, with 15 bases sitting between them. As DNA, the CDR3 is TGCGCCAGCAGCCAGGTTGTCGGGAGTGGCACCGGGGAGCTGTTTTTT. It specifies CASSQVVGSGTGELFF.

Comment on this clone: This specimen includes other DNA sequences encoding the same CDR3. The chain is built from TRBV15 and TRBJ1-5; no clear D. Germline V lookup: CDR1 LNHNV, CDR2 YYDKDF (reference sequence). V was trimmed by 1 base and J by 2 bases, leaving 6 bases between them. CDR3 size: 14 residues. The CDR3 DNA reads TGTGCCACCAGCAGAGTTCAGGGCAATCAGCCCCAGCATTTT. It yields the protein CATSRVQGNQPQHF.

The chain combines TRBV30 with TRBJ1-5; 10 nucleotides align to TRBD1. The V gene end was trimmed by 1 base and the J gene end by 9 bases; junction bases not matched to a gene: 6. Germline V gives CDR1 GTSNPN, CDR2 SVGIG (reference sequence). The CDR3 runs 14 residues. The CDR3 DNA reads TGTGCCTGGAGTGGGGACAGGGGATTTTCGCCCCAGCATTTT. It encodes CAWSGDRGFSPQHF.

The chain's CDR3 is CSVEVPGPKAFF. CDR3 bases: TGCAGCGTTGAGGTACCGGGCCCGAAAGCTTTCTTT. The V call is TRBV29-1, the J call TRBJ1-1, with D uncertain. The CDR3 contains 12 residues. The V and J ends lost 3 bases and 9 bases respectively, with 14 bases between them. Germline V gene data show CDR1 as SQVTM and CDR2 as ANQGSEA. Drawing the rest from reference TRBV29-1 and TRBJ1-1, the complete variable domain is SAVISQKPSRDICQRGTSLTIQCQVDSQVTMMFWYRQQPGQSLTLIATANQGSEATYESGFVIDKFPISRPNLTFSTLTVSNMSPEDSSIYLCSVEVPGPKAFFGQGTRLTVV.

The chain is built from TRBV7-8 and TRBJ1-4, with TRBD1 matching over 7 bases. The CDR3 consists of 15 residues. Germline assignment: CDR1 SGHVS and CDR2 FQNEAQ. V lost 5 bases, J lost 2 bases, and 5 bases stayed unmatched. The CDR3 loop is CASSATGATNEKLFF. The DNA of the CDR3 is TGTGCCAGCAGCGCCACAGGGGCCACTAATGAAAAACTGTTTTTT.

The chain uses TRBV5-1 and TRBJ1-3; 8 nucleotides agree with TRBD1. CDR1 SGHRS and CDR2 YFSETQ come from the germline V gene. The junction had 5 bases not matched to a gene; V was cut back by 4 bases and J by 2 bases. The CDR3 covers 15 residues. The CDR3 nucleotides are TGCGCCAGCAGCGCCGGACAGGGAACTGGAAACACCATATATTTT. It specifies CASSAGQGTGNTIYF.

CDR3 protein: CASSLGDRGMNTEAFF. CDR3 DNA sequence: TGCGCCAGCAGCTTGGGGGACAGGGGGATGAACACTGAAGCTTTCTTT. The chain carries TRBV5-1 and TRBJ1-1; 11 bases agree with TRBD1. The J segment lost 0 bases and the V segment lost 0 bases, leaving 1 base of the junction unmatched. Germline V gene lookup returns CDR1 SGHRS and CDR2 YFSETQ. This CDR3 has 16 residues.

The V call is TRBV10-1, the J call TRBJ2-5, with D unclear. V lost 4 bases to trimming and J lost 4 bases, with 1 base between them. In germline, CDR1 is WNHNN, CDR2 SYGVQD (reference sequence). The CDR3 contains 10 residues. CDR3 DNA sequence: TGCGCCAGCAGTGGAGAGACCCAGTACTTC. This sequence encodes CASSGETQYF.

CDR3 DNA sequence: TGCGCCAGCAGTGAGTTGGCAAGCGGGGGTAATTCACCCCTCCACTTT. Its translation: CASSELASGGNSPLHF. V usage is TRBV10-2 and J usage is TRBJ1-6; tentatively, D is TRBD1 (5 bases). The CDR3 covers 16 residues. Germline lookup yields CDR1 WSHSY and CDR2 SAAADI. The V end lost 1 base, the J end lost 6 bases, and 13 bases lay between the germline ends.

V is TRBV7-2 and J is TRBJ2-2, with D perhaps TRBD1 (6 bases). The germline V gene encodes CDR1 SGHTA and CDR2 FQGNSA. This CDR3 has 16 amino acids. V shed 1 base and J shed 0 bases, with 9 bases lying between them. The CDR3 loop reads CASSLEGVTNTGELFF. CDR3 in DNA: TGTGCCAGCAGCTTAGAGGGGGTAACGAACACCGGGGAGCTGTTTTTT.

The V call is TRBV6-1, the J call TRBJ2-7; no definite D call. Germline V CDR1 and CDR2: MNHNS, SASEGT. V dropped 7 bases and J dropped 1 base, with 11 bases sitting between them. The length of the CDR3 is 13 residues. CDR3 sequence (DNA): TGTGCCAGCACCGAAGGCGTTTCCTACGAGCAGTACTTC. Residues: CASTEGVSYEQYF.

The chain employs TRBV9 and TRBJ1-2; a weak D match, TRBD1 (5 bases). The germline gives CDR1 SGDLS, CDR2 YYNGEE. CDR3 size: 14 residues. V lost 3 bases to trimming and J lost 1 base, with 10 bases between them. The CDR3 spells CASSGSTVNYGYTF. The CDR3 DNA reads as TGTGCCAGCAGCGGATCGACAGTTAACTATGGCTACACCTTC.

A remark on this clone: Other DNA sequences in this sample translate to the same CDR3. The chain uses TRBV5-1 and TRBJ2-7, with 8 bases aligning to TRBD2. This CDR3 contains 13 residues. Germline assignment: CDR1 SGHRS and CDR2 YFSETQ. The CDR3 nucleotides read TGCGCGCGGGGGCGGGGGGCCGACGACGAGCAGTACTTC. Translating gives CARGRGADDEQYF.

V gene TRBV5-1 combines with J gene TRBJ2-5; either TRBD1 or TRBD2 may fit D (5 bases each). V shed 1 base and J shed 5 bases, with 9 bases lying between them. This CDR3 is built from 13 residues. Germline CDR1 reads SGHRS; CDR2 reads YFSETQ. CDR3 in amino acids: CASSLSGSETQYF. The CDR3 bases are TGCGCCAGCAGCTTGTCAGGGAGTGAGACCCAGTACTTC.

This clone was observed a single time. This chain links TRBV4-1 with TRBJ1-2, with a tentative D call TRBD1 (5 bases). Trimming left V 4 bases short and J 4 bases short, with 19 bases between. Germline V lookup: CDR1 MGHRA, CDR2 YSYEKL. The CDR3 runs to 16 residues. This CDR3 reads CASSPHLGRGTYGYTF. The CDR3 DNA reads TGCGCCAGCAGCCCCCACCTGGGAAGGGGAACCTATGGCTACACCTTC.

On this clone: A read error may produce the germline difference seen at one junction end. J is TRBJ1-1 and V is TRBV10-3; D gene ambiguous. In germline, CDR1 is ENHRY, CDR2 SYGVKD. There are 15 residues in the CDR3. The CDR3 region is CAVRSDKGEGTEAFF. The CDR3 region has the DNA TGTGCCGTCAGAAGTGATAAAGGCGAAGGCACTGAAGCTTTCTTT.

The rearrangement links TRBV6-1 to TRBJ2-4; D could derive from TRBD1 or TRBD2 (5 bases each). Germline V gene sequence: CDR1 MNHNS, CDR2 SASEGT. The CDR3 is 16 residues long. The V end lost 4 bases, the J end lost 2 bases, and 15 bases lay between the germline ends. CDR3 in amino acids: CASSGTFEGTKNIQYF. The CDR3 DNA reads TGTGCCAGCAGTGGGACATTTGAGGGGACCAAAAACATTCAGTACTTC.

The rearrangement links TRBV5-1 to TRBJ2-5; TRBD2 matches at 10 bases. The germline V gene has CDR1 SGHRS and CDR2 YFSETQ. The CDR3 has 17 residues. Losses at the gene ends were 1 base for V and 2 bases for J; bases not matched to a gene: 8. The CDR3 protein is CASSLLGLAMRQETQYF. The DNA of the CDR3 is TGCGCCAGCAGCTTGTTGGGACTAGCGATGAGGCAAGAGACCCAGTACTTC.

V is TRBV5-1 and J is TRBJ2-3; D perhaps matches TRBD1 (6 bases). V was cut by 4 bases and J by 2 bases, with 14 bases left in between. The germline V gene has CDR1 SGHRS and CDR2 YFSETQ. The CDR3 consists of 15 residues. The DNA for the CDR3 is TGCGCCAGCAGCCCCGGACAGTTCTACACAGATACGCAGTATTTT. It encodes CASSPGQFYTDTQYF. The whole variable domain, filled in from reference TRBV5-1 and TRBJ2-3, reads KAGVTQTPRYLIKTRGQQVTLSCSPISGHRSVSWYQQTPGQGLQFLFEYFSETQRNKGNFPGRFSGRQFSNSRSEMNVSTLELGDSALYLCASSPGQFYTDTQYFGPGTRLTVL.

The CDR3 sequence is CASRAGTYEQYF. For the CDR3, the DNA is TGTGCCAGCAGGGCAGGAACCTACGAGCAGTACTTC. The V gene is TRBV5-8, the J gene TRBJ2-7; the D is unclear. Looked up from germline, CDR1 is SGHTS and CDR2 is YDEGEE. V shed 5 bases and J shed 2 bases, with 8 bases lying between them. This CDR3 is 12 amino acids long.

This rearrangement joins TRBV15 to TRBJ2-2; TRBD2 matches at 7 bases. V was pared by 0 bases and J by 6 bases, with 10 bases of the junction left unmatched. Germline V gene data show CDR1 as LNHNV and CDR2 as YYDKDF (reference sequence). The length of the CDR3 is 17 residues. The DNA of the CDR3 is TGTGCCACCAGCAGAGATCGGGTGGGAGGGAGTCCCGGGGAGCTGTTTTTT. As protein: CATSRDRVGGSPGELFF.